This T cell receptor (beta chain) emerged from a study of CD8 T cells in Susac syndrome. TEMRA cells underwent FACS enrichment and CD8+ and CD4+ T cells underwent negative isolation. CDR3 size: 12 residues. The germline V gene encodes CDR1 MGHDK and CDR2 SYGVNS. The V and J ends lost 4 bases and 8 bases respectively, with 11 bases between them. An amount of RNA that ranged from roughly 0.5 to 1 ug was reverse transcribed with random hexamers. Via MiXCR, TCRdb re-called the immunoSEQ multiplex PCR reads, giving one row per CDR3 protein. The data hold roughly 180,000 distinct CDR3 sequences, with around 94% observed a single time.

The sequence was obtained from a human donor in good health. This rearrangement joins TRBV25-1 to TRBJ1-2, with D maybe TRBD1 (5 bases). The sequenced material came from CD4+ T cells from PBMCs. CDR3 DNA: TGTGCCAGCAGTGGCCCCAGACAGGGCTACACCTTC. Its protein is CASSGPRQGYTF.